This TCR beta chain was profiled in a study of T cells in Graves' hyperthyroidism and ophthalmopathy. Clinical symptoms, serum thyroxine, TRAb, thyroid ultrasound and orbital computed tomography established diagnosis. Fresh peripheral blood, 8 to 10 ml, was the source of the PBMCs. Remarks on this clonotype: Its target is not known.

Findings and caveats of the study: In validation, the model predicted ophthalmopathy. These predictions came a median roughly seven months before onset.

The investigators amplified TCR beta CDR3 regions from RNA transcripts. TCR CDR3 regions were first amplified by RT-PCR with HTBI primers. TCRdb analysed the multiplex PCR reads with MiXCR anew, one entry per CDR3 protein. The repertoire holds about 680,000 distinct CDR3 sequences, with around 40% as singletons. The CDR3 contains 17 residues. Trimming removed 2 bases at V and 3 bases at J, with 23 bases between. Germline assignment: CDR1 DFQATT and CDR2 SNEGSKA (reference sequence). This chain uses TRBV20-1 with TRBJ2-7; perhaps D is TRBD1 or TRBD2 (5 bases each). The sequencing sample was made of blood. This clonotype was obtained from a woman aged 40 to 50 with Graves' hyperthyroidism. The CDR3 DNA reads TGCAGTGCTAGAAACGGGACCCGATACGAATCCTTCTACGAGCAGTACTTC. Translation gives CSARNGTRYESFYEQYF.